The text below deals with one T cell receptor beta chain. Its antigen remains undetermined. Per-nucleotide qualities are absent, and no much larger clonotype sits a single base away. The data are from a study of blood T cell repertoires in COVID-19 (dated by TCRdb to 2018 to 2020). A note on the overall study: Samples covering the acute and convalescent phases of COVID-19 were provided by collaborators in the United States, Italy and Spain. The prospective study material was composed of cDNA or gDNA derived from T cells, B-cell-depleted T cells, or PBMCs. Deeply sampled blood TCRbeta repertoires from subjects exposed to, actively infected with, or recovered from COVID-19 were included in the dataset. The repertoires were released in a freely available public database intended as a resource for research on the immune response to SARS-CoV-2. Samples came from the ongoing ImmuneRACE study (first 160 participants) plus 1,254 subjects from 6 global collaborators. A de-identified subject ID, COVID-19 status, age in years and sex were almost always included in the sample metadata. HLA class I and class II types, where available, came from metadata supplied by the sample provider rather than from assay-based typing.

What the work shows at the level of the full study, not this receptor alone: The quantity of clinical and demographic metadata differed by source and by participant and was supplied without curation.

From the cysteine through the phenylalanine, the CDR3 covers 20 amino acids. This entry keeps only the CDR3 DNA: 60 bases, framed from base 1. Looking up the germline V gene (reference sequence) yields CDR1 GTSNPN and CDR2 SVGIG. V has 2 bases trimmed and J has 0 bases trimmed; junction bases matching no gene number 14. TCRbeta CDR3 regions were amplified from genomic DNA by means of the immunoSEQ Assay, a bias-controlled multiplex PCR. In the source study's methods: Nucleated cell counts per sample were estimated from amplification of reference gene primers within the assay. To quantify the absolute abundance of each unique TCRbeta CDR3 rearrangement, sequence reads were collapsed and filtered. For each sample, productive Simpson clonality was calculated as the square root of Simpson's diversity index across productive rearrangements. TCRdb holds this immuneACCESS table with in-frame rearrangements only. Some clones are missing; in checked studies, unresolved V genes explain under half, and the rest has no known cause. That table gives V, J and clone size, and the DNA gave D and trimming. The sample has some 83,000 clones on record, around nine tenths of them singletons. The top ten hold nearly 5% of the sample.

Each collaborating institution followed its own protocols to collect whole blood in K2EDTA tubes. For TCRbeta analysis, collaborator samples were shipped as frozen whole blood, as isolated PBMCs, or as DNA extracted from either sample type. This sequence uses TRBV30 and TRBJ2-6, with TRBD1 matching 9 junction bases. The sequenced sample consisted of peripheral blood. This TCR came from a woman older than 75 with active or convalescent COVID-19. DNA sequence: TGTGCCTGGAGTCGGCGGGGACAGGGCAGGGGAAACTCTGGGGCCAACGTCCTGACTTTC. Translated, it gives CAWSRRGQGRGNSGANVLTF.